Below, 26 T cell receptor beta chains from the same sample are listed, as sequenced in a study of blood T cell repertoires in COVID-19. Generated by immunoSEQ multiplex PCR, the TCRdb table keeps only in-frame clones and is missing some. The table records roughly 190,000 clones, approximately 80% of them present only once. Sequenced input: peripheral blood. The receptors stem from a woman in her seventies with COVID-19, enrolled during active disease.

This rearrangement joins TRBV5-1 to TRBJ1-4, with a weak D call TRBD1 (5 bases). The CDR3 extends over 14 amino acids. Germline lookup yields CDR1 SGHRS and CDR2 YFSETQ. Trimming cost V 4 bases and J 4 bases, with 11 bases left between them. CDR3 sequence (DNA): TGCGCCAGCAGCGAGGGACTCCTTAATGAAAAACTGTTTTTT. As protein: CASSEGLLNEKLFF. The entire variable domain, with the rest obtained from reference TRBV5-1 and TRBJ1-4, is as follows: KAGVTQTPRYLIKTRGQQVTLSCSPISGHRSVSWYQQTPGQGLQFLFEYFSETQRNKGNFPGRFSGRQFSNSRSEMNVSTLELGDSALYLCASSEGLLNEKLFFGSGTQLSVL.

The V gene is TRBV29-1, the J gene TRBJ2-7; 7 bases match TRBD2. The V gene end was trimmed by 6 bases and the J gene end by 2 bases; junction bases not matched to a gene: 7. The length of the CDR3 is 13 residues. Per germline, CDR1 SQVTM and CDR2 ANQGSEA. The CDR3 loop reads CSVSGRYTYEQYF. In DNA, the CDR3 is TGCAGCGTGTCCGGGAGGTACACCTACGAGCAGTACTTC.

This rearrangement joins TRBV19 to TRBJ2-1, with 7 bases aligning to TRBD2. The V segment lost 4 bases and the J segment 8 bases; nucleotides outside the gene matches: 17. The CDR3 sequence is 17 residues long. Germline V gene data show CDR1 as LNHDA and CDR2 as SQIVND (reference sequence). The CDR3 spells CASSTLGGAGRADEQFF. CDR3 DNA: TGTGCCAGTAGTACACTAGGCGGGGCAGGGAGGGCCGATGAGCAGTTCTTC.

V usage is TRBV27 and J usage is TRBJ2-1; the match to TRBD2 covers 7 bases. The CDR3 runs to 14 residues. J was trimmed by 4 bases and V by 4 bases; bases with no gene match: 4. Germline lookup yields CDR1 MNHEY and CDR2 SMNVEV (reference sequence). The CDR3 DNA sequence: TGTGCCAGCAGTTGGGGGGGAGAGTACAATGAGCAGTTCTTC. Amino acid sequence: CASSWGGEYNEQFF.

The chain recombines TRBV3-1 (or the pseudogene TRBV3-2) with TRBJ1-1; TRBD1 might be the D (5 bases). The germline V and J ends were trimmed by 1 base and 4 bases, with 10 bases remaining between them. CDR3 length: 14 residues. Looked up from germline, CDR1 is LGHDT and CDR2 is YNNKEL (reference sequence). This CDR3 is CASSQASDSTEAFF. Here the CDR3 DNA reads TGTGCCAGCAGCCAAGCTTCCGACAGCACTGAAGCTTTCTTT.

The chain has TRBV28 and TRBJ1-4; D unresolved. Germline V CDR1 and CDR2: MDHEN, SYDVKM. V was cut by 2 bases and J by 6 bases, with 7 bases left in between. This CDR3 comprises 13 residues. In DNA form, the CDR3 reads TGTGCCAGCAGTTTAACGGTAGATGAAAAACTGTTTTTT. Translation gives CASSLTVDEKLFF.

The chain couples TRBV2 to TRBJ2-1, with 9 nucleotides matching TRBD2. V gave up 6 bases and J gave up 4 bases; unmatched junction bases: 7. Germline assignment: CDR1 SNHLY and CDR2 FYNNEI. This CDR3 is built from 15 residues. The CDR3 reads CASSTPGLAYNEQFF. DNA for the CDR3: TGTGCCAGCAGCACCCCGGGACTAGCATACAATGAGCAGTTCTTC.

The rearrangement joins TRBV11-2 to TRBJ2-1, with TRBD2 matching 7 bases. Looked up from germline, CDR1 is SGHAT and CDR2 is FQNNGV. V lost 5 bases and J lost 10; bases outside the gene matches: 8. The length of the CDR3 is 13 residues. In DNA form, the CDR3 reads TGTGCCAGCAGCATAAGACTAGCCAGGGAGCAGTTCTTC. Protein sequence: CASSIRLAREQFF.

The chain couples TRBV19 to TRBJ1-1; TRBD1 matches at 8 bases. Germline V gene lookup returns CDR1 LNHDA and CDR2 SQIVND (reference sequence). This CDR3 region has 15 residues. J lost 1 base, V lost 6 bases, and 7 bases had no gene match. CDR3 in amino acids: CASSSQGATNTEAFF. As DNA, the CDR3 is TGTGCCAGTAGCTCCCAGGGGGCCACGAACACTGAAGCTTTCTTT.

V gene TRBV9 combines with J gene TRBJ2-5; D perhaps matches TRBD2 (6 bases). The germline V gene has CDR1 SGDLS and CDR2 YYNGEE. This CDR3 is built from 17 residues. The V end lost 0 bases, the J end lost 2 bases, and 17 bases lay between the germline ends. The chain's CDR3 is CASSVAAGSRGQETQYF. CDR3 nucleotide sequence: TGTGCCAGCAGCGTAGCCGCGGGAAGTCGTGGGCAAGAGACCCAGTACTTC.

V gene TRBV19 combines with J gene TRBJ1-2, with a tentative D call TRBD1 (6 bases). Trimming took 6 bases from V and 2 from J, leaving 10 bases between them. The CDR3 is 13 amino acids. CDR1 is LNHDA and CDR2 is SQIVND in the germline V gene (reference sequence). The CDR3 spells CASSLTGNYGYTF. In DNA form, the CDR3 reads TGTGCCAGTAGCCTGACAGGCAACTATGGCTACACCTTC.

The CDR3 DNA sequence: TGTGCCAGCTCACCCCCCCCAGGGAGGGGAAAAGAAAACACTGAAGCTTTCTTT. This sequence encodes CASSPPPGRGKENTEAFF. The chain employs TRBV18 and TRBJ1-1, with D possibly TRBD1 on 5 matching bases. The germline gives CDR1 KGHSH, CDR2 LQKENI. Between the trimmed V and J ends, which lost 3 bases and 2 bases, there was a span of 22 bases. The CDR3 is made up of 18 amino acids.

The rearrangement joins TRBV7-9 to TRBJ2-5; TRBD2 matches at 8 bases. CDR3 length: 16 residues. The V segment lost 4 bases and the J segment 5 bases; nucleotides outside the gene matches: 12. Germline values: CDR1 SEHNR, CDR2 FQNEAQ (reference sequence). The CDR3 loop reads CASSSMTGGPEETQYF. The CDR3 DNA follows: TGTGCCAGCAGCTCCATGACGGGAGGGCCAGAGGAGACCCAGTACTTC.

The rearrangement uses TRBV7-9 and TRBJ1-4, with 9 bases matching TRBD1. Per the germline V gene, CDR1 is SEHNR and CDR2 is FQNEAQ (reference sequence). This CDR3 contains 16 residues. The ends lost 5 bases at V and 0 bases at J; junction bases unmatched: 4. This CDR3 reads CASSPGTGTTNEKLFF. The CDR3 nucleotides are TGTGCCAGCAGCCCGGGGACAGGGACAACTAATGAAAAACTGTTTTTT.

The chain carries TRBV2 and TRBJ1-5; D remains ambiguous. This CDR3 contains 13 residues. V lost 6 bases to trimming and J lost 0 bases, with 6 bases between them. Germline CDR1 and CDR2: SNHLY and FYNNEI. The CDR3 DNA reads TGTGCCAGCAGGGAATATAGCAATCAGCCCCAGCATTTT. This codes for CASREYSNQPQHF. The full variable domain, completed using reference TRBV2 and TRBJ1-5, is EPEVTQTPSHQVTQMGQEVILRCVPISNHLYFYWYRQILGQKVEFLVSFYNNEISEKSEIFDDQFSVERPDGSNFTLKIRSTKLEDSAMYFCASREYSNQPQHFGDGTRLSIL.

The V call is TRBV7-9, the J call TRBJ1-5, with D unclear. The CDR3 spans 12 residues. Trimming pared 1 base from V and 6 bases from J, leaving 4 bases between. Per germline, CDR1 SEHNR and CDR2 FQNEAQ (reference sequence). CDR3 bases: TGTGCCAGCAGCTTAGACGGTCAGCCCCAGCATTTT. It specifies CASSLDGQPQHF.

This clone was counted between two and nine times. The CDR3 DNA reads TGTGCCAGCAGTGCCACACCGGGGGGGCCTAAGCAGTACGTC. Translation: CASSATPGGPKQYV. The rearrangement links TRBV28 to TRBJ2-7; 8 positions match TRBD2. The junction had 11 bases not matched to a gene; V was cut back by 5 bases and J by 8 bases. This CDR3 spans 14 amino acids. The germline V gene encodes CDR1 MDHEN and CDR2 SYDVKM.

This chain connects TRBV3-1 (or the pseudogene TRBV3-2) to TRBJ1-1; D uncertain. The CDR3 totals 14 residues. V was pared by 4 bases and J by 9 bases, with 18 bases between. CDR1 and CDR2 from the germline V gene are LGHDT and YNNKEL (reference sequence). Written as DNA, the CDR3 is TGTGCCAGCAGCCTAGGCAGAACAGTTGCCAAAGCTTTCTTT. Protein product: CASSLGRTVAKAFF.

This clone was seen a few times. The chain couples TRBV6-6 to TRBJ1-5, with D perhaps matching TRBD1 (6 bases). Between the trimmed V and J ends, which lost 6 bases and 0 bases, there was a span of 12 bases. In germline, CDR1 is MNHNY, CDR2 SVGAGI (reference sequence). The CDR3 has 15 residues. CDR3 sequence (DNA): TGTGCCAGCAGCGCTAAACAGGGTAGCAATCAGCCCCAGCATTTT. As protein: CASSAKQGSNQPQHF.

The rearrangement uses TRBV5-6 and TRBJ2-2; tentative D call: TRBD1 (8 bases). The CDR3 is 19 residues long. Germline-derived CDR1 and CDR2 are SGHDT and YYEEEE. Trimming took 3 bases from V and 3 from J, leaving 24 bases between them. The CDR3 region is CASSSITRPQGGYTGELFF. For the CDR3, the DNA is TGTGCCAGCAGCTCGATAACCAGACCACAGGGGGGGTACACCGGGGAGCTGTTTTTT.

The V and J genes are TRBV28 and TRBJ1-2; the match to TRBD1 covers 8 bases. Germline trimming cut 5 bases from V and 5 bases from J; bases unmatched to any gene: 10. The germline CDR1 and CDR2 sequences are MDHEN and SYDVKM. The CDR3 loop spans 15 amino acids. The DNA of the CDR3 is TGTGCCAGCAGTGTAGCCAGGGGGCTTCGGTATGGCTACACCTTC. It yields the protein CASSVARGLRYGYTF.

V gene TRBV27 combines with J gene TRBJ2-7, with a weak D call TRBD2 (6 bases). The CDR3 is 13 amino acids. Between the trimmed V and J ends, which lost 8 bases and 7 bases, there was a span of 18 bases. CDR1 MNHEY and CDR2 SMNVEV come from the germline V gene (reference sequence). The CDR3 protein is CASRLVLKGEQYF. The CDR3 DNA follows: TGTGCCAGCCGACTAGTCTTAAAAGGGGAGCAGTACTTC.

The J gene is TRBJ2-2, the V gene TRBV3-1 (or the pseudogene TRBV3-2), with TRBD2 as a possible D gene (5 bases). Germline V gene lookup returns CDR1 LGHDT and CDR2 YNNKEL (reference sequence). V was cut by 4 bases and J by 6 bases, with 18 bases left in between. The CDR3 totals 16 residues. The CDR3 loop reads CASSLRPARGAGELFF. CDR3 DNA sequence: TGTGCCAGCAGCCTCAGACCCGCCCGGGGTGCCGGGGAGCTGTTTTTT.

This sequence joins TRBV27 and TRBJ2-2; unclear D gene. The CDR3 loop spans 13 amino acids. V lost 5 bases to trimming and J lost 7 bases, with 11 bases between them. Looked up from germline, CDR1 is MNHEY and CDR2 is SMNVEV (reference sequence). CDR3 loop: CASSLQRVGELFF. CDR3 nucleotide sequence: TGTGCCAGCAGTCTACAACGGGTCGGGGAGCTGTTTTTT.

The chain combines TRBV3-1 (or the pseudogene TRBV3-2) with TRBJ2-5; D perhaps matches TRBD2 (6 bases). This CDR3 is built from 20 residues. V was cut by 2 bases and J by 5 bases, with 30 bases left in between. CDR1 is LGHDT, CDR2 YNNKEL, per germline (reference sequence). In nucleotides, the CDR3 is TGTGCCAGCAGCCAAAGCCCGATCGGGGGTGGCGGCTCTACACGGGAGACCCAGTACTTC. Residues: CASSQSPIGGGGSTRETQYF.

The sample holds one count of this clone. The chain links TRBV2 to TRBJ1-1; 8 nucleotides match TRBD1. The CDR3 length is 13 residues. The germline CDR1 and CDR2 sequences are SNHLY and FYNNEI. The trim removed 3 bases at V and 4 bases at J, leaving 1 base unmatched. The CDR3 DNA sequence: TGTGCCAGCAGTGATCAGGGGGCCACTGAAGCTTTCTTT. It specifies CASSDQGATEAFF.